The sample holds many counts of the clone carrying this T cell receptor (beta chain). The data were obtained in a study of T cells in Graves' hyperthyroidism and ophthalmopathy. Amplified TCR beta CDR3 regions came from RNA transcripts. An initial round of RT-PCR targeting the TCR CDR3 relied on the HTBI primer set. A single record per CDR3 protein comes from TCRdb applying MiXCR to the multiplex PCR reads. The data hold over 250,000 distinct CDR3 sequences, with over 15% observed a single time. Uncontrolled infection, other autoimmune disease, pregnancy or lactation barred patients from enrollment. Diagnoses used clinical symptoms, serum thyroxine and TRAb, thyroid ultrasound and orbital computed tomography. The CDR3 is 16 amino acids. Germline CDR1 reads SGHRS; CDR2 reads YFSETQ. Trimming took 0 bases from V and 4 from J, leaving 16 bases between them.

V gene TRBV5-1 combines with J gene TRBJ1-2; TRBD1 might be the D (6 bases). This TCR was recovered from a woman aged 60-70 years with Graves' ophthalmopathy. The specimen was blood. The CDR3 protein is CASSLVLAGVGYGYTF. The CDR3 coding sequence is TGCGCCAGCAGCTTGGTCTTGGCAGGGGTGGGCTATGGCTACACCTTC.